The rows below give T cell receptor beta chains drawn from one sample of a study of T cell responses to AZD1222 COVID-19 vaccine. The method was immunoSEQ multiplex PCR; TCRdb's version includes in-frame clones alone and lacks a portion of them. The sample shows 80,000 to 130,000 clones, about 89% of them seen only once. Source: peripheral blood, taken on day 0 of AZD1222 vaccination. The receptors derive from an adult in good health. The CDR3 runs from the conserved cysteine through the conserved F or W. Fields, in order: D gene, J gene, V gene, clone size, CDR3 DNA, CDR3 protein. A D gene is named only where the DNA matches it firmly. Size tells how often a clone was seen (once, few, many) or the class of an expanded clone, and some rows leave it out.

D: .; J: TRBJ1-1; V: TRBV5-5; size: .; DNA: TGTGCCAGCAGCTTCCGTTCGGGGAACACTGAAGCTTTCTTT; CDR3: CASSFRSGNTEAFF
D: .; J: TRBJ2-3; V: TRBV2; size: .; DNA: TGTGCCAGCAGTGTTTGGACAGATACGCAGTATTTT; CDR3: CASSVWTDTQYF
D: .; J: TRBJ1-1; V: TRBV10-3; size: .; DNA: TGTGCCATCCGAAGACAGGAGGGGAGGACTGAAGCTTTCTTT; CDR3: CAIRRQEGRTEAFF
D: .; J: TRBJ1-2; V: TRBV5-6; size: .; DNA: TGTGCCAGCAGACACGATGGGGGCTACACCTTC; CDR3: CASRHDGGYTF
D: TRBD1; J: TRBJ1-1; V: TRBV5-5; size: .; DNA: TGTGCCAGCAGTCGACAGGGCTTTGACACTGAAGCTTTCTTT; CDR3: CASSRQGFDTEAFF
D: TRBD1; J: TRBJ1-2; V: TRBV28; size: .; DNA: TGTGCCAGCAGTTCCCGACAGGGACTGTATGGCTACACCTTC; CDR3: CASSSRQGLYGYTF
D: TRBD1; J: TRBJ1-4; V: TRBV3-1/TRBV3-2; size: .; DNA: TGTGCCAGCAGCCAAGGACAGGGGGGGTCCCACGGTGAAAAACTGTTTTTT; CDR3: CASSQGQGGSHGEKLFF
D: .; J: TRBJ1-2; V: TRBV2; size: .; DNA: TGTGCCAGCAGAGCCGACAGTAACTATGGCTACACCTTC; CDR3: CASRADSNYGYTF
D: .; J: TRBJ2-3; V: TRBV5-5; size: .; DNA: TGTGCCAGCAGCTTGGAAGGAGATACGCAGTATTTT; CDR3: CASSLEGDTQYF
D: TRBD2; J: TRBJ2-1; V: TRBV28; size: .; DNA: TGTGCCAGCAGTTTAGGGTGGGGACTAGCGGGTAAAAATGAGCAGTTCTTC; CDR3: CASSLGWGLAGKNEQFF
D: .; J: TRBJ2-5; V: TRBV10-3; size: .; DNA: TGTGCCATCAGTGAGACAAGAAGCCAAGAGACCCAGTACTTC; CDR3: CAISETRSQETQYF
D: TRBD1; J: TRBJ2-7; V: TRBV27; size: .; DNA: TGTGCCAGCAGTTCTGGGACAGGCTACGAGCAGTACTTC; CDR3: CASSSGTGYEQYF
D: TRBD2; J: TRBJ2-5; V: TRBV6-1; size: .; DNA: TGTGCCAGCAGTGAAGTATTAGCGGGGGCCCCGTCCCAAGAGACCCAGTACTTC; CDR3: CASSEVLAGAPSQETQYF
D: TRBD1; J: TRBJ1-3; V: TRBV9; size: .; DNA: TGTGCCAGCAGCGGCGAACAGGGGGCACAGGGAAACACCATATATTTT; CDR3: CASSGEQGAQGNTIYF
D: .; J: TRBJ1-5; V: TRBV6-5; size: .; DNA: TGTGCCAGCAGGGACATTGATAGCAATCAGCCCCAGCATTTT; CDR3: CASRDIDSNQPQHF
D: .; J: TRBJ1-4; V: TRBV5-1; size: .; DNA: TGCGCCAGCAGCTTGGCGGCAACCCCAGGGAATGAAAAACTGTTTTTT; CDR3: CASSLAATPGNEKLFF
D: TRBD1; J: TRBJ2-3; V: TRBV28; size: .; DNA: TGTGCCAGCAGTTCCCCGGGACAGTCTCCTAGCACAGATACGCAGTATTTT; CDR3: CASSSPGQSPSTDTQYF
D: .; J: TRBJ2-1; V: TRBV25-1; size: .; DNA: TGTGCCAGCCCAGGGGAGGGAGAGGGGTACAATGAGCAGTTCTTC; CDR3: CASPGEGEGYNEQFF
D: .; J: TRBJ2-1; V: TRBV9; size: .; DNA: TGTGCCAGCAGCGTTCCCTGGGGGAATGAGCAGTTCTTC; CDR3: CASSVPWGNEQFF
D: .; J: TRBJ1-2; V: TRBV4-2; size: .; DNA: TGTGCCAGCAGCCAAGGGGCAGGTGGAGGCTACACCTTC; CDR3: CASSQGAGGGYTF
D: .; J: TRBJ2-7; V: TRBV10-3; size: .; DNA: TGTGCCATCAGACCGAGCGGAACCTACGAGCAGTACTTC; CDR3: CAIRPSGTYEQYF
D: TRBD2; J: TRBJ2-1; V: TRBV6-5; size: .; DNA: TGTGCCAGCAGTTACTTTAGCGGGAGTTCCTACAATGAGCAGTTCTTC; CDR3: CASSYFSGSSYNEQFF
D: .; J: TRBJ1-6; V: TRBV7-8; size: .; DNA: TGTGCCAGCAGCTTGGCCTTGGATTCACCCCTCCACTTT; CDR3: CASSLALDSPLHF
D: .; J: TRBJ2-4; V: TRBV11-3; size: .; DNA: TGTGCCAGCAGCCTCAGGGAAGGTGGAAACATTCAGTACTTC; CDR3: CASSLREGGNIQYF
D: .; J: TRBJ2-5; V: TRBV7-6; size: .; DNA: TGTGCCAGCAGCTTACTAGCTGACAAAGAGACCCAGTACTTC; CDR3: CASSLLADKETQYF
D: TRBD2; J: TRBJ2-3; V: TRBV20-1; size: few; DNA: TGCAGTGCTAGTGAATATAGCGGGGGGGGAGATACGCAGTATTTT; CDR3: CSASEYSGGGDTQYF
D: .; J: TRBJ2-1; V: TRBV2; size: .; DNA: TGTGCCAGCATTCCTGGCCGGGGGAAGGGGCAGTTCTTC; CDR3: CASIPGRGKGQFF
D: TRBD1; J: TRBJ1-2; V: TRBV4-1; size: .; DNA: TGCGCCAGCAGCCACCCTGGGACAGGGGGTGGCTACACCTTC; CDR3: CASSHPGTGGGYTF
D: TRBD1; J: TRBJ2-7; V: TRBV7-9; size: .; DNA: TGTGCCAGCAGCTTAATCAGGGACAGGGACGAGCAGTACTTC; CDR3: CASSLIRDRDEQYF
D: TRBD1; J: TRBJ2-7; V: TRBV18; size: .; DNA: TGTGCCAGCTCACCAACGGGTAGACAGGGGGGCCACGAGCAGTACTTC; CDR3: CASSPTGRQGGHEQYF